A selection of T cell receptor beta chains follows, all from one sample in a study of T-cell reconstitution after alpha-beta-depleted transplantation in children. TCRdb re-called the PCR reads through MiXCR, storing one row per CDR3 protein. This table holds 550,000 to 800,000 distinct CDR3 sequences, under 15% found once. Here the sequenced sample was PBMCs, taken before TCRalphabeta/CD19-depleted stem cell transplant. These receptors all stem from a girl aged 2 to 9 with congenital amegakaryocytic thrombocytopenia, due to receive a stem cell transplant. The CDR3 runs from the conserved cysteine through the conserved F or W. D genes are given only for firm matches. Where a row states a size, it is once, few, many or the class of an expanded clone; other rows omit it.

abundance | j_gene | v_gene | d_gene | CDR3aa | CDR3nt
many | TRBJ2-3 | TRBV29-1 | TRBD1 | CSADEQGSDTQYF | TGCAGCGCTGATGAACAGGGGTCAGATACGCAGTATTTT
few | TRBJ1-3 | TRBV28 | NA | CASREQGLGGNTIYF | TGTGCCAGCAGAGAACAGGGACTAGGAGGAAACACCATATATTTT
NA | TRBJ1-2 | TRBV28 | NA | CASRPTGSQGYTF | TGTGCCAGCAGACCAACAGGGTCCCAGGGCTACACCTTC
many | TRBJ1-5 | TRBV27 | TRBD1 | CASSTLSETGPRQPQHF | TGTGCCAGCAGTACCCTCTCCGAGACAGGGCCACGACAGCCCCAGCATTTT
many | TRBJ2-1 | TRBV5-1 | NA | CASSLAAPIGGEQFF | TGCGCCAGCAGCTTGGCGGCACCTATCGGCGGTGAGCAGTTCTTC
few | TRBJ2-2 | TRBV29-1 | NA | CSAQRGINTGELFF | TGCAGCGCTCAAAGAGGGATCAACACCGGGGAGCTGTTTTTT
few | TRBJ2-1 | TRBV6-4 | NA | CASSDSIASNEQFF | TGTGCCAGCAGTGACTCGATAGCCAGCAATGAGCAGTTCTTC
NA | TRBJ1-4 | TRBV7-8 | TRBD1 | CASSKGQGTEKLFF | TGTGCCAGCAGCAAGGGACAGGGAACCGAAAAACTGTTTTTT
few | TRBJ1-2 | TRBV7-8 | TRBD1 | CASSPTVGQGSGYTF | TGTGCCAGCAGCCCGACGGTCGGACAGGGAAGTGGCTACACCTTC
few | TRBJ2-1 | TRBV7-6 | NA | CASSPGLSINEQFF | TGTGCCAGCAGTCCGGGACTTTCTATCAATGAGCAGTTCTTC
many | TRBJ2-1 | TRBV27 | NA | CASSSPLRRSSSYNEQFF | TGTGCCAGCAGTTCTCCACTTCGGCGGAGTAGCTCCTACAATGAGCAGTTCTTC
few | TRBJ2-7 | TRBV3-1 | NA | CASSQSSADYEQYF | TGTGCCAGCAGCCAATCCTCGGCCGACTACGAGCAGTACTTC
many | TRBJ2-3 | TRBV20-1 | TRBD1 | CSHDREWKDTQYF | TGCAGCCATGACAGGGAATGGAAAGATACGCAGTATTTT
NA | TRBJ2-4 | TRBV30 | NA | CAWGQASLAKNIQYF | TGTGCCTGGGGGCAGGCCTCCCTGGCCAAAAACATTCAGTACTTC
NA | TRBJ2-2 | TRBV10-3 | TRBD2 | CAISETSTSDTGELFF | TGTGCCATCAGTGAGACCTCCACTAGCGACACCGGGGAGCTGTTTTTT
many | TRBJ1-3 | TRBV20-1 | NA | CSARDKGPDGNTIYF | TGCAGTGCTAGAGATAAGGGGCCTGATGGAAACACCATATATTTT
few | TRBJ2-3 | TRBV11-2 | TRBD2 | CASSPDLAGETTDTQYF | TGTGCCAGCAGCCCCGACTTGGCGGGAGAGACCACAGATACGCAGTATTTT
few | TRBJ2-1 | TRBV3-1 | NA | CASSQDREQFF | TGTGCCAGCAGCCAAGACCGAGAGCAGTTCTTC
many | TRBJ2-7 | TRBV29-1 | NA | CSVGETTYEQYF | TGCAGCGTTGGCGAGACCACCTACGAGCAGTACTTC
few | TRBJ2-7 | TRBV7-6 | NA | CASTPSMEGPTYEQYF | TGTGCCAGCACCCCCTCGATGGAGGGGCCCACCTACGAGCAGTACTTC
few | TRBJ2-5 | TRBV14 | NA | CASSLHVGTQYF | TGTGCCAGCAGCCTCCACGTAGGAACCCAGTACTTC
NA | TRBJ1-2 | TRBV28 | NA | CASTRLGVVSDRVQENYGYTF | TGTGCCAGCACCCGTTTAGGGGTCGTTTCGGATCGGGTCCAAGAGAACTATGGCTACACCTTC
NA | TRBJ2-1 | TRBV20-1 | NA | CSATDYWLSNEQFF | TGCAGTGCCACGGACTATTGGCTGAGCAATGAGCAGTTCTTC
few | TRBJ2-1 | TRBV12-3/TRBV12-4 | NA | CASQPGREFF | TGTGCCAGCCAACCGGGCCGCGAGTTCTTC
few | TRBJ2-2 | TRBV5-1 | TRBD2 | CASSLAKTSGATGELFF | TGCGCCAGCAGCTTGGCCAAAACTAGCGGAGCCACCGGGGAGCTGTTTTTT
NA | TRBJ1-2 | TRBV4-1 | NA | CASSQVSVPSIYGYTF | TGCGCCAGCAGCCAAGTCTCGGTTCCCTCAATCTATGGCTACACCTTC
NA | TRBJ2-4 | TRBV7-3 | TRBD2 | CASSLLPVEREFIDLAKNIQYF | TGTGCCAGCAGCTTACTTCCGGTGGAGCGGGAGTTTATCGATTTAGCCAAAAACATTCAGTACTTC